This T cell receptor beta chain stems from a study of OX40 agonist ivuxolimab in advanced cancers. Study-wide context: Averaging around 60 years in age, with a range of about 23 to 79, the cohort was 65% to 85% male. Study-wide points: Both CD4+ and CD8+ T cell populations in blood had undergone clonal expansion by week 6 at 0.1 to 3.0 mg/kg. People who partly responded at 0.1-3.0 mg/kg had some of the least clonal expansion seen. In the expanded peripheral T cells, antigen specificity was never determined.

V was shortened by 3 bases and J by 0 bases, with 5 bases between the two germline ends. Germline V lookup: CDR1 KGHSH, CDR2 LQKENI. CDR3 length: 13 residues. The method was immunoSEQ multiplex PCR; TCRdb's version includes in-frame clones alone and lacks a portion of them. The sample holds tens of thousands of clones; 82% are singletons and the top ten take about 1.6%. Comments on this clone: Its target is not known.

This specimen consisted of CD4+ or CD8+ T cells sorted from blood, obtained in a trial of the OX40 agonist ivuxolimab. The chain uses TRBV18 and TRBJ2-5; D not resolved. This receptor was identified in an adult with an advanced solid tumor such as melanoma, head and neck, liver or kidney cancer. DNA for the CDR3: TGTGCCAGCTCACCCAACAACCAAGAGACCCAGTACTTC. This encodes CASSPNNQETQYF.